The 5 T cell receptor beta chains listed next were all sequenced from one sample in a study of Ad26.COV2.S vaccination and SARS-CoV-2 variants. Treatment in this sample: roughly 18 received Ad26.COV2.S at low or high dose, single or two shots; 5 received placebo; per-sample allocation not given. Following the first vaccine or placebo injection, samples were taken on day 63. Assay used: immunoSEQ multiplex PCR; TCRdb lists only in-frame clones, some missing. In the table there are some 520,000 clones, roughly 85% of which are singletons. The sample was peripheral blood, taken in a trial of Ad26.COV2.S vaccine versus placebo. Receptors were obtained from a person between 18 and 60 years old who received the Ad26.COV2.S COVID-19 vaccine or a placebo.

The genes are TRBV29-1 and TRBJ1-2, with 9 positions matching TRBD1. Trimming at V came to 7 bases and at J to 8 bases, leaving 5 bases not matched to a gene. CDR1 and CDR2 (germline): SQVTM, ANQGSEA. The CDR3 loop spans 11 amino acids. CDR3 region: CSGTGAEGYTF. As DNA, the CDR3 is TGCAGCGGGACAGGGGCAGAAGGCTACACCTTC. The full variable domain, completed using reference TRBV29-1 and TRBJ1-2, is SAVISQKPSRDICQRGTSLTIQCQVDSQVTMMFWYRQQPGQSLTLIATANQGSEATYESGFVIDKFPISRPNLTFSTLTVSNMSPEDSSIYLCSGTGAEGYTFGSGTRLTVV.

This chain uses TRBV5-1 with TRBJ1-2, with D uncertain. Germline CDR1 is SGHRS and CDR2 is YFSETQ. This CDR3 spans 14 amino acids. With 4 bases removed from V and 0 bases from J, the gap between germline ends came to 10 bases. The DNA for the CDR3 is TGCGCCAGCAGCATCGGTCCGACTAACTATGGCTACACCTTC. Its translation is CASSIGPTNYGYTF.

The V and J genes are TRBV18 and TRBJ2-1; the D gene is possibly TRBD1 (6 bases). The CDR3 covers 14 residues. From germline, CDR1 is KGHSH and CDR2 LQKENI. Trimming removed 0 bases at V and 4 bases at J, with 7 bases between. For the CDR3, the DNA is TGTGCCAGCTCACCACCGGACAGTTACAATGAGCAGTTCTTC. This codes for CASSPPDSYNEQFF.

The chain is built from TRBV6-5 and TRBJ1-1; the D is unclear. CDR3 length: 15 residues. CDR1 MNHEY and CDR2 SVGAGI come from the germline V gene. Trimming took 2 bases from V and 2 from J, leaving 12 bases between them. DNA of the CDR3: TGTGCCAGCAGTTACCTGACGGATCCAAACACTGAAGCTTTCTTT. Its translation: CASSYLTDPNTEAFF.

This sequence joins TRBV18 and TRBJ2-2; 7 bases fit TRBD1. Looked up from germline, CDR1 is KGHSH and CDR2 is LQKENI. The CDR3 length is 14 residues. The ends lost 2 bases at V and 8 bases at J; junction bases unmatched: 5. CDR3 loop: CASSPKQGSGELFF. The CDR3 DNA is TGTGCCAGCTCACCAAAACAGGGGTCTGGGGAGCTGTTTTTT.